Given below is one TCR beta chain in context. These data are taken from a study of blood T cell repertoires in COVID-19. J was trimmed by 1 base and V by 7 bases; bases with no gene match: 9. The CDR3 loop spans 15 amino acids. CDR1 and CDR2 from the germline V gene are GTSNPN and SVGIG (reference sequence). The table came from immunoSEQ multiplex PCR; TCRdb's copy has only in-frame clones and leaves some out. This sample yields a few hundred thousand clones, of which more than 70% are seen a single time; 5% to 7% belongs to the top ten. This TCR was recovered from a man between 18 and 35 years old who had recovered from COVID-19. Sequencing was carried out using peripheral blood. The V gene is TRBV30, the J gene TRBJ2-5, with 10 bases lining up with TRBD2. The CDR3 DNA follows: TGTGCCTTCCAGGGCCAGCGGGAGGGCCAAGAGACCCAGTACTTC. It encodes CAFQGQREGQETQYF.